The entry below describes one TCR beta chain. What it recognizes is unknown. Donors were ostensibly healthy at sampling, although undocumented immune exposures were probable. The PCR ran on 60 Vbeta and 13 Jbeta primers. Method: immunoSEQ multiplex PCR; TCRdb's copy keeps in-frame clones and lacks some. The sample records around 130,000 clones, about four fifths being singletons. These data come from a study of cytomegalovirus exposure and HLA in healthy donors. Study-wide background: Out of about 170 million T cells, an earlier analysis found some 110 million unique TCR beta sequences in total.

Findings of the study overall: The authors enumerated around 150 TCR beta chains as linked to cytomegalovirus.

This CDR3 is built from 10 residues. Germline V gene data show CDR1 as SGHDN and CDR2 as FVKESK. Trimming stripped 6 bases from V and 3 bases from J, with 3 bases between. The source of this sequence is a male donor in good health and CMV-seropositive. The sample was PBMCs. J is TRBJ2-7 and V is TRBV14; unclear D gene. The DNA for the CDR3 is TGTGCCAGCAGTAACTACGAGCAGTACTTC. It translates to CASSNYEQYF.